Listed here are 23 T cell receptor beta chains from one sample, sequenced in a study of CD8+ T cells in alopecia areata. cDNA prepared by RNA extraction and subsequent reverse transcription served as the template for sequencing. Libraries were prepared by immunoSEQ multiplex PCR; TCRdb keeps only in-frame clonotypes and omits some of them. This table holds 150,000 to 250,000 clones, about three fifths found once. The sample's treatment: oral pan-JAK inhibitor, 5-10 mg twice daily. Sample: CD4+ T cells sorted from blood, taken at week 24, from a patient treated with tofacitinib. The receptors were gathered from a human donor with alopecia areata.

The genes are TRBV4-2 and TRBJ2-7; D gene ambiguous. In germline, CDR1 is LGHNA, CDR2 YNFKEQ. V lost 1 base and J 5 bases, leaving 6 bases between the germline ends. There are 12 residues in the CDR3. The CDR3 protein is CASSQGENEQYF. In DNA, the CDR3 is TGTGCCAGCAGCCAAGGTGAAAACGAGCAGTACTTC.

The rearrangement joins TRBV19 to TRBJ1-2; TRBD1 matches at 8 bases. Germline CDR1 and CDR2: LNHDA and SQIVND (reference sequence). V trimming: 6 bases; J trimming: 7 bases; junction bases outside the gene matches: 13. The CDR3 length is 15 residues. CDR3 bases: TGTGCCAGTAGCCCCTTTACGGCAGGGGGCTCTGGCTACACCTTC. This gives the protein CASSPFTAGGSGYTF. Variable domain in full (rest from reference TRBV19 and TRBJ1-2): DGGITQSPKYLFRKEGQNVTLSCEQNLNHDAMYWYRQDPGQGLRLIYYSQIVNDFQKGDIAEGYSVSREKKESFPLTVTSAQKNPTAFYLCASSPFTAGGSGYTFGSGTRLTVV.

The rearrangement joins TRBV5-1 to TRBJ2-5, with D hard to call. CDR3 length equals 12 residues. Germline V gene sequence: CDR1 SGHRS, CDR2 YFSETQ. Trimming took off 4 bases at V and 4 bases at J, with 8 bases between the two ends. The CDR3 DNA follows: TGCGCCAGCAGCGCGTGGGGAGAGACCCAGTACTTC. Translation: CASSAWGETQYF.

The V and J genes are TRBV27 and TRBJ2-3; TRBD2 agrees at 10 bases. Losses at the gene ends were 5 bases for V and 3 bases for J; bases not matched to a gene: 5. CDR1 and CDR2 (germline): MNHEY, SMNVEV (reference sequence). The CDR3 is 15 amino acids. The chain's CDR3 is CASSPWTSGTDTQYF. In nucleotides, the CDR3 is TGTGCCAGCAGTCCGTGGACTAGCGGAACAGATACGCAGTATTTT.

This clone was recorded at least ten times. The chain has TRBV7-9 and TRBJ2-3; 8 bases line up with TRBD1. Germline-derived CDR1 and CDR2 are SEHNR and FQNEAQ (reference sequence). The CDR3 runs 14 residues. Trimming cost V 5 bases and J 6 bases; bases outside gene matches: 7. The CDR3 here is CASSLDREGDTQYF. CDR3 DNA sequence: TGTGCCAGCAGCCTGGACAGGGAAGGGGATACGCAGTATTTT.

This clone was seen a few times. The chain joins TRBV27 to TRBJ1-6; 8 bases are a match to TRBD1. With 7 bases clipped from V and 7 bases from J, the junction kept 9 bases outside the gene matches. From germline, CDR1 is MNHEY and CDR2 SMNVEV (reference sequence). This CDR3 has 15 amino acids. Here the CDR3 DNA reads TGTGCCAGCATGTCTCCAGGGGGCCAGAATTCACCCCTCCACTTT. Residues: CASMSPGGQNSPLHF.

The rearrangement joins TRBV25-1 to TRBJ2-3, with D hard to call. Trimming shortened V by 0 bases and J by 1 base, and 17 bases separated the two germline ends. The CDR3 has 18 amino acids. The germline V gene encodes CDR1 MGHDK and CDR2 SYGVNS. CDR3 in amino acids: CASSEYAAERYRTDTQYF. DNA of the CDR3: TGTGCCAGCAGTGAATATGCCGCGGAACGGTACCGCACAGATACGCAGTATTTT.

This chain uses TRBV5-6 with TRBJ2-7; 9 bases are a match to TRBD1. In germline, CDR1 is SGHDT, CDR2 YYEEEE. This CDR3 is built from 13 residues. The V gene end was trimmed by 5 bases and the J gene end by 3 bases; junction bases not matched to a gene: 3. CDR3 bases: TGTGCCAGCAGACAGGGACAGGGCTACGAGCAGTACTTC. Its protein product is CASRQGQGYEQYF.

The V gene is TRBV4-1, the J gene TRBJ1-5; D remains ambiguous. V lost 4 bases, J lost 5 bases, and 12 bases lay in between. This CDR3 has 14 residues. Germline CDR1 MGHRA, CDR2 YSYEKL. Written as DNA, the CDR3 is TGCGCCAGCAGCCCGGGAACTGAGGATCAGCCCCAGCATTTT. Protein sequence: CASSPGTEDQPQHF.

The V call is TRBV9, the J call TRBJ2-2; no definite D call. The CDR3 runs to 13 residues. V dropped 4 bases and J dropped 6 bases, with 10 bases sitting between them. From germline, CDR1 is SGDLS and CDR2 YYNGEE. The CDR3 DNA is TGTGCCAGCAGCCCCTCGGACCCCGGGGAGCTGTTTTTT. Encoded protein: CASSPSDPGELFF.

The chain combines TRBV10-3 with TRBJ2-2; D unresolved. The germline V gene encodes CDR1 ENHRY and CDR2 SYGVKD. The CDR3 totals 13 residues. Trimming shortened V by 7 bases and J by 1 base, and 7 bases separated the two germline ends. CDR3 in amino acids: CAITPVNTGELFF. CDR3 nucleotide sequence: TGTGCCATCACTCCCGTGAACACCGGGGAGCTGTTTTTT.

This clone has a handful of counts. The gene calls are TRBV14 and TRBJ1-2, with a possible D match to TRBD1 (5 bases). Trimming shortened V by 4 bases and J by 0 bases, and 12 bases separated the two germline ends. The V gene's germline CDR1 is SGHDN and CDR2 FVKESK. This CDR3 is built from 15 residues. The CDR3 nucleotides read TGTGCCAGCAGCCCAATCGACAGAACTAACTATGGCTACACCTTC. Protein: CASSPIDRTNYGYTF.

The rearrangement joins TRBV5-6 to TRBJ1-1; D not certain. The length of the CDR3 is 14 residues. Per germline, CDR1 SGHDT and CDR2 YYEEEE. The germline V and J ends were trimmed by 0 bases and 3 bases, with 9 bases remaining between them. Here the CDR3 DNA reads TGTGCCAGCAGCTTGGAGGTGGGTTACACTGAAGCTTTCTTT. This encodes CASSLEVGYTEAFF.

This clone was observed a handful of times. The chain is built from TRBV7-9 and TRBJ1-1, with TRBD1 as a possible D gene (6 bases). In germline, CDR1 is SEHNR, CDR2 FQNEAQ (reference sequence). The CDR3 consists of 15 residues. Trimming stripped 4 bases from V and 7 bases from J, with 19 bases between. The chain's CDR3 is CASSSHKDRPHEAFF. The CDR3 region has the DNA TGTGCCAGCAGCTCGCATAAAGACAGGCCGCATGAAGCTTTCTTT.

About this clone itself: The same CDR3 also results from other DNA sequences found in this sample. The rearrangement joins TRBV7-2 to TRBJ1-2; D perhaps matches TRBD1 (5 bases). Germline CDR1 and CDR2: SGHTA and FQGNSA. The CDR3 extends over 14 amino acids. Deletions cut 0 bases from V and 5 bases from J, with 10 bases between. CDR3 sequence: CASSLARGGYGYTF. CDR3 sequence (DNA): TGTGCCAGCAGCTTAGCGCGGGGGGGATATGGCTACACCTTC.

The gene calls are TRBV4-2 and TRBJ2-7; 8 nucleotides align to TRBD1. V dropped 2 bases and J dropped 4; count of bases not matched to a gene: 4. Per germline, CDR1 LGHNA and CDR2 YNFKEQ. The CDR3 is 14 residues long. CDR3 coding DNA: TGTGCCAGCAGCCAATCGGACAGGGCGTACGAGCAGTACTTC. This sequence encodes CASSQSDRAYEQYF.

In its sample, this clone was seen a few times. The chain couples TRBV2 to TRBJ2-1, with 12 bases matching TRBD1. Germline trimming cut 3 bases from V and 5 bases from J; bases unmatched to any gene: 5. Germline CDR1 is SNHLY and CDR2 is FYNNEI. The CDR3 spans 16 residues. CDR3 nucleotide sequence: TGTGCCAGCAGTGATGCGGGACAGGGGGCAAACAATGAGCAGTTCTTC. Translation gives CASSDAGQGANNEQFF.

This clone was recorded a few times. The chain employs TRBV29-1 and TRBJ1-1, with a tentative D call TRBD1 (6 bases). This CDR3 region has 14 residues. Trimming removed 1 base from V and 0 bases from J, with 9 bases in between. From germline, CDR1 is SQVTM and CDR2 ANQGSEA. The CDR3 loop reads CSVEVGQMNTEAFF. In nucleotides, the CDR3 is TGCAGCGTTGAAGTAGGACAGATGAACACTGAAGCTTTCTTT.

Regarding this clone: Other DNA sequences in the sample encode the same CDR3. The rearrangement joins TRBV30 to TRBJ2-1; D gene unclear. Trimming shortened V by 3 bases and J by 4 bases, and 4 bases separated the two germline ends. Per germline, CDR1 GTSNPN and CDR2 SVGIG (reference sequence). The CDR3 has 11 residues. DNA of the CDR3: TGTGCCTGGAGAAGTTACAATGAGCAGTTCTTC. This codes for CAWRSYNEQFF.

This sequence joins TRBV5-1 and TRBJ2-3; D may correspond to TRBD1 or TRBD2 (5 bases each). V was cut by 4 bases and J by 5 bases, with 17 bases left in between. This CDR3 contains 15 residues. CDR1 and CDR2 (germline): SGHRS, YFSETQ. CDR3 residues: CASSRSGTAGDTQYF. The CDR3 bases are TGCGCCAGCAGCAGGTCCGGGACGGCGGGAGATACGCAGTATTTT.

The chain couples TRBV7-6 to TRBJ1-4; weak D call: TRBD1 (5 bases). The germline V gene encodes CDR1 SGHVS and CDR2 FNYEAQ. V dropped 5 bases and J dropped 7 bases, with 11 bases sitting between them. This CDR3 contains 13 residues. This CDR3 reads CASSRRRGEKLFF. In DNA, the CDR3 is TGTGCCAGCAGCCGGCGGAGGGGTGAAAAACTGTTTTTT.

The chain is built from TRBV4-1 and TRBJ2-7; TRBD1 might be the D (7 bases). The V and J ends lost 0 bases and 4 bases respectively, with 16 bases between them. Germline V CDR1 and CDR2: MGHRA, YSYEKL. CDR3 size: 16 residues. The CDR3 is CASSQERQGGVYEQYF. In DNA form, the CDR3 reads TGCGCCAGCAGCCAAGAGCGGCAGGGGGGTGTGTACGAGCAGTACTTC.

There are a few counts of this clone. The chain has TRBV29-1 and TRBJ2-3; either TRBD1 or TRBD2 may supply D (5 bases each). The CDR3 is 14 residues long. With 7 bases removed from V and 2 bases from J, the gap between germline ends came to 16 bases. Germline CDR1 and CDR2: SQVTM and ANQGSEA. DNA of the CDR3: TGCAGCGGCACGGGACGACAAAACACAGATACGCAGTATTTT. Translation: CSGTGRQNTDTQYF.